This entry is about one T cell receptor beta chain. Positive CCR7 selection of CD45RO-negative cells yielded the naive CD8 cells, and terminally differentiated effector memory CD45RA+ cells were excluded. Per the germline V gene, CDR1 is SGHAT and CDR2 is FQNNGV. The CDR3 is 16 amino acids. The V end lost 3 bases, the J end lost 9 bases, and 21 bases lay between the germline ends. The data are from a study of shared clonotypes between healthy human individuals. Sequenced by immunoSEQ multiplex PCR; TCRdb stores in-frame clones only, minus some. Of millions of clones in the sample, 85% to 95% are singletons; the top ten hold around 1.7%.

Sequencing was carried out using naive CD8+ T cells from PBMCs. This clonotype was obtained from a man in his late teens or twenties in good health. Some clones in this sample may be carry-over from other donors' samples. This rearrangement joins TRBV11-2 to TRBJ1-3, with D possibly being TRBD1 (6 bases). The CDR3 loop is CASSFRGTKLEGTIYF. The CDR3 nucleotides read TGTGCCAGCAGCTTTAGGGGGACAAAATTGGAAGGCACCATATATTTT.